Listed below are T cell receptor beta chains from one sample, sequenced in a study of PD-L1 blockade in urothelial cancer. TCRdb keeps only in-frame clones here, not all; method: immunoSEQ multiplex PCR. The data hold more than 45,000 clones, with around 83% observed a single time. Sequences were derived from PBMCs, sampled around atezolizumab (anti-PD-L1) treatment. The receptor source for this set is a man aged 50 to 60 with urothelial cancer. CDR3s include the opening cysteine and the closing phenylalanine or tryptophan. A D gene is named only where the DNA matches it firmly. Clone size is stated in some rows and not others, as once, few, many or a class when expanded.

D gene	clone size	V gene	J gene	CDR3 DNA	CDR3 protein
.	few	TRBV2	TRBJ1-4	TGTGCCAGCAGTGTCGACAGCAAGGGGGAAAAACTGTTTTTT	CASSVDSKGEKLFF
.	.	TRBV6-5	TRBJ2-3	TGTGCCAGCTCCCACGAAGGGGGGGACTGCGGTACGCAGTATTTT	CASSHEGGDCGTQYF
TRBD1	.	TRBV15	TRBJ1-2	TGTGCCACCAGCAGTGGTCTCGGGACAGGCGCTAACTATGGCTACACCTTC	CATSSGLGTGANYGYTF
.	.	TRBV29-1	TRBJ1-1	TGCAGCGCGGCAGGGTTTAGGACTGAAGCTTTCTTT	CSAAGFRTEAFF
.	.	TRBV7-2	TRBJ2-3	TGTGCCAGCAGCTTAGCGCAGATAGGGGTCGATACGCAGTATTTT	CASSLAQIGVDTQYF
.	.	TRBV27	TRBJ1-4	TGTGCCAGCAAGCCGAGGGGGACGTTTTCAACTAATGAAAAACTGTTTTTT	CASKPRGTFSTNEKLFF
TRBD1	.	TRBV5-1	TRBJ1-1	TGCGCCAGCAGCCCCGGGACAGGGGGCAGTGAAGCTTTCTTT	CASSPGTGGSEAFF
.	.	TRBV5-6	TRBJ1-1	TGTGCCAGCAGCGCTGGACAGAAAGCTTTCTTT	CASSAGQKAFF
.	.	TRBV7-2	TRBJ2-1	TGTGCCAGCAGCTTAGAGTTGGACAGACTCTTGACTAAAAATGAGCAGTTCTTC	CASSLELDRLLTKNEQFF
TRBD1	.	TRBV5-6	TRBJ1-2	TGTGCCAGCAGCCCGGGCGGGACAGGGCGGTATGGCTACACCTTC	CASSPGGTGRYGYTF
TRBD1	.	TRBV7-2	TRBJ1-1	TGTGCCAGCAGCCCCGACAGGGGTGACACTGAAGCTTTCTTT	CASSPDRGDTEAFF
.	.	TRBV5-1	TRBJ2-1	TGCGCCAGCAGCGTCTGGGGCCAAACTATTGAGCAGTTCTTC	CASSVWGQTIEQFF
.	.	TRBV7-2	TRBJ2-3	TGTGCCGGAAGGGGATCGGGAGATACGCAGTATTTT	CAGRGSGDTQYF
TRBD1	.	TRBV7-9	TRBJ2-4	TGTGCCAGCAGCCCGGACAGAGGGACAGGGGACATTCAGTACTTC	CASSPDRGTGDIQYF
.	.	TRBV11-1	TRBJ2-1	TGTGCCAGCAGGCAGGGGTGGTTGAATGAGCAGTTCTTC	CASRQGWLNEQFF
TRBD2	.	TRBV19	TRBJ2-7	TGTGCCAGTAGTATCTCTAGCGGGAGAAAGGTTCTCGAGCAGTACTTC	CASSISSGRKVLEQYF
.	.	TRBV7-9	TRBJ2-5	TGTGCCAGCAGCTTAAGGACAGACCAAGAGACCCAGTACTTC	CASSLRTDQETQYF
TRBD1	.	TRBV5-1	TRBJ1-3	TGCGCCAGCGCGCCAGGGGGCTCTGGAAACACCATATATTTT	CASAPGGSGNTIYF
TRBD1	.	TRBV29-1	TRBJ1-1	TGCAGCGTTGTGTCAGGGGGCTTAAACACTGAAGCTTTCTTT	CSVVSGGLNTEAFF
.	.	TRBV28	TRBJ2-7	TGTGCCAGCAGTTTATCCGGAGGGGCCTACGAGCAGTACTTC	CASSLSGGAYEQYF